The clone carrying this T cell receptor (delta chain) appeared a few times. The amino acid sequence in TCRdb belongs to a much larger clone and departs from this DNA's translation at residue 3, likely a sequencing read error; the sequence shown is translated from the DNA. TCRdb called clones from the multiplex PCR reads again using CATT. The sample contains approximately 1,200 delta-chain clones, approximately 1.5% of which appear only once. This entry is derived from a study of gamma delta lymphoproliferative disorders and STAT genes. The germline V gene encodes CDR1 NSMFDY and CDR2 ISSIKDK. CDR3 length: 19 residues. Genomic DNA from isolated PBMCs served as the sequencing template.

Sample: blood. The receptor's source is a human donor in good health. This chain uses TRAV29/DV5 with TRDJ1; perhaps TRDD3 as D (10 bases). The CDR3 protein is CATSSFLLTGGSYTDKLIF. DNA of the CDR3: TGTGCAACAAGTTCCTTCCTACTCACTGGGGGATCCTACACCGATAAACTCATCTTT.